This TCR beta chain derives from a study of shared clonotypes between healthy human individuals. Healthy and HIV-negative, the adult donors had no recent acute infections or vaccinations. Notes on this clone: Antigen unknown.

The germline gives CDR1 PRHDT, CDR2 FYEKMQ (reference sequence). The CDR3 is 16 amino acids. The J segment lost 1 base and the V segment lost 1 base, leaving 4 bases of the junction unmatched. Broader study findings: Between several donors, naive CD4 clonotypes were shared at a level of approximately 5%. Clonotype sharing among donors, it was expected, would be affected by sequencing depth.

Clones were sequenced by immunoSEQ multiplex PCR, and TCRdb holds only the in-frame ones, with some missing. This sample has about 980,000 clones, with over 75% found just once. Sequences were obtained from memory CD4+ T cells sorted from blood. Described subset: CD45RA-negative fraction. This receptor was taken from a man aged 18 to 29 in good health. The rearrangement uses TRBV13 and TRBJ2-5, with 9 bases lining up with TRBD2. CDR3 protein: CASSLVAGGIQETQYF. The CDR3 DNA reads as TGTGCCAGCAGCTTAGTTGCGGGGGGGATCCAAGAGACCCAGTACTTC.